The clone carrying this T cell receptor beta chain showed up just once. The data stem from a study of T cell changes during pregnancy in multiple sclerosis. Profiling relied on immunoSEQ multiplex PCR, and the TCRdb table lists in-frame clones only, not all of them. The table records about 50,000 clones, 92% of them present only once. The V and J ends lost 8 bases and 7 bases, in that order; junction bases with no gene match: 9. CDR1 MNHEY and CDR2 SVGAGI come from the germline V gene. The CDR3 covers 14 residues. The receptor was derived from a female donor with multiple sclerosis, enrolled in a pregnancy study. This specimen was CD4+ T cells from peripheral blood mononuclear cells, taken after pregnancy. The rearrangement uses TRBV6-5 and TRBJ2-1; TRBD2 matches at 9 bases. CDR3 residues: CASGPGLAFNEQFF. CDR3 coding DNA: TGTGCCAGCGGCCCGGGACTAGCATTTAATGAGCAGTTCTTC.